The clone carrying this T cell receptor (beta chain) was observed a few times. This specimen belongs to a study of blood T cell repertoires in COVID-19. In the study overall: There were acute and convalescent COVID-19 samples, and they came from the United States, Italy and Spain. Sources were T cells, B-cell-depleted T cells, or PBMCs; the material itself was cDNA or gDNA.

In the original processing: Researchers report that nucleated cell counts were estimated from reference gene primer amplification. Repertoires were generated with immunoSEQ multiplex PCR, while TCRdb's copy carries only in-frame clones and drops some. That table supplies the V and J calls and clone size; D and trimming were determined from the DNA. This table holds 90,000 or so clones, more than 70% found once. The sequencing sample was made of peripheral blood. This receptor was obtained from a man aged 45 to 65 with active COVID-19.

The CDR3 DNA is TGCGCCAGCAGCTTGTTTGTCAGTCAGAACACTGAAGCTTTCTTT. Amino acids: CASSLFVSQNTEAFF. The rearrangement joins TRBV5-1 to TRBJ1-1; D is undetermined. V gave up 1 base and J gave up 1 base, with 11 bases separating them. The CDR3 contains 15 residues. Per germline, CDR1 SGHRS and CDR2 YFSETQ.